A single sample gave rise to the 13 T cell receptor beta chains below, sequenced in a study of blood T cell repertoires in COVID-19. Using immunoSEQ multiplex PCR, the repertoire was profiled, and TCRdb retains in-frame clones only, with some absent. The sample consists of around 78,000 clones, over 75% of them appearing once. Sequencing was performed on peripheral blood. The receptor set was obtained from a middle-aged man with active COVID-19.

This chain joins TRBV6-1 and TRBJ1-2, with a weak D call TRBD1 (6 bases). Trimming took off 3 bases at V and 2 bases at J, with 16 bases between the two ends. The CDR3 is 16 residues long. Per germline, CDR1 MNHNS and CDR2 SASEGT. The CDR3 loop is CASSEKSGAGNYGYTF. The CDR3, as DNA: TGTGCCAGCAGTGAGAAATCAGGGGCAGGGAACTATGGCTACACCTTC.

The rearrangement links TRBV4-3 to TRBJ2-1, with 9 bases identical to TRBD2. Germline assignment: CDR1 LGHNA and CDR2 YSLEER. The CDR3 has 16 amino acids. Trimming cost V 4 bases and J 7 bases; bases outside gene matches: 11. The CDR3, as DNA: TGCGCCAGCAGCCGTACGGGGCGGGAGGGCAGAAATGAGCAGTTCTTC. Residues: CASSRTGREGRNEQFF.

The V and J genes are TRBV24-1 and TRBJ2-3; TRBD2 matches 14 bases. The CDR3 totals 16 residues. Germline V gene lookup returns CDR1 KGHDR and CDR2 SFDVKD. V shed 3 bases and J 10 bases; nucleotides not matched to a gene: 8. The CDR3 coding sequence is TGTGCCACCAGTGATAGGAGGGGACTAGCGGGAGACCCGCAGTATTTT. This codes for CATSDRRGLAGDPQYF.

Written as DNA, the CDR3 is TGTGCCAGCTCACCACGTCTTATGACAGGGGAAGATCAGCCCCAGCATTTT. Residues: CASSPRLMTGEDQPQHF. The rearrangement links TRBV18 to TRBJ1-5, with 8 bases aligning to TRBD1. Germline trimming cut 1 base from V and 5 bases from J; bases unmatched to any gene: 10. Germline CDR1 KGHSH, CDR2 LQKENI. The CDR3 has 17 amino acids.

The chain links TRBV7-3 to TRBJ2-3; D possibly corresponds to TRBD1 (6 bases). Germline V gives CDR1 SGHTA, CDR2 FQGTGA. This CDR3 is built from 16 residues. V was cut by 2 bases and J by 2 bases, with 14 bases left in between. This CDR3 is CASSLDGTSATDTQYF. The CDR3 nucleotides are TGTGCCAGCAGCTTAGATGGGACATCGGCCACAGATACGCAGTATTTT.

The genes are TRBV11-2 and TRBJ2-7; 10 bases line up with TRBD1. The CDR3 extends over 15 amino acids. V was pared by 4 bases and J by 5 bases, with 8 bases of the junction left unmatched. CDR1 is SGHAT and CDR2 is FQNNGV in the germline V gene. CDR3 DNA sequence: TGTGCCAGCAGCTCCTTCGACAGGGGGCTCGACGAGCAGTACTTC. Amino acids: CASSSFDRGLDEQYF.

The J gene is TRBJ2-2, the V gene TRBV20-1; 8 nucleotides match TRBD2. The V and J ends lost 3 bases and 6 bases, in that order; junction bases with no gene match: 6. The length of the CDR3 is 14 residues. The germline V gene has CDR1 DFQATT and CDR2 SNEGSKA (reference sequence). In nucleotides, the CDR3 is TGCAGTGCTAGTCGGCGGGGGGTACCCGGGGAGCTGTTTTTT. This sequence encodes CSASRRGVPGELFF.

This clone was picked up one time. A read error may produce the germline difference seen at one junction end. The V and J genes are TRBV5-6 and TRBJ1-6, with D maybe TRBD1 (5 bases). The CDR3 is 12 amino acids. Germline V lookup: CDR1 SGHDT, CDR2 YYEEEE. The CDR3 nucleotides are TGTGCCAGCAGCCGTATCGGGGGAAAGGAGACCTTT. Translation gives CASSRIGGKETF.

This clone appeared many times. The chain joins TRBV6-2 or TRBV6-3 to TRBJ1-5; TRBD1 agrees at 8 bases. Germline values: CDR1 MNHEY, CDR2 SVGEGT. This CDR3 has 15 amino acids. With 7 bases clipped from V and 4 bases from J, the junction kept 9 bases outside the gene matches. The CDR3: CASTPGTGDNQPQHF. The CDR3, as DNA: TGTGCCAGCACCCCCGGGACAGGCGATAATCAGCCCCAGCATTTT.

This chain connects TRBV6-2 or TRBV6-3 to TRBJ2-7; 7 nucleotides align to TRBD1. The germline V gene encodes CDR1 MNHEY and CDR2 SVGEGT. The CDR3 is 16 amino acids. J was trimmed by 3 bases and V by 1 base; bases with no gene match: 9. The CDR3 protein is CASSYYRGVRGYEQYF. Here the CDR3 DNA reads TGTGCCAGCAGTTACTACAGGGGCGTTCGCGGCTACGAGCAGTACTTC.

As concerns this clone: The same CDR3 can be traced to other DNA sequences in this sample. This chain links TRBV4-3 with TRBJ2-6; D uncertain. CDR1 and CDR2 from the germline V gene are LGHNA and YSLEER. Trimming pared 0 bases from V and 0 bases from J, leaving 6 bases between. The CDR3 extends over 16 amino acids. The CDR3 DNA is TGCGCCAGCAGCCAAGATGCAGGCTCTGGGGCCAACGTCCTGACTTTC. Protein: CASSQDAGSGANVLTF.

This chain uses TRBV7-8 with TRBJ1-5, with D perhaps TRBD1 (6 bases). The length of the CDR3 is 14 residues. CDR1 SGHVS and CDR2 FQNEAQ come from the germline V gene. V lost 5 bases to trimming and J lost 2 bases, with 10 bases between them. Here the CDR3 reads CASSRNRGNQPQHF. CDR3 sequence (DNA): TGTGCCAGCAGCCGTAACAGGGGCAATCAGCCCCAGCATTTT.

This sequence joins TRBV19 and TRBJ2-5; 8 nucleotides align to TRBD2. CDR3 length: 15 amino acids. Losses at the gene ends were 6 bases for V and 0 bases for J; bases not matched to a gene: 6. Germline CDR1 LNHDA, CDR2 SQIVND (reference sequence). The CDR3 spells CASSPTSANQETQYF. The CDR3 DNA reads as TGTGCCAGTAGCCCGACTAGCGCAAACCAAGAGACCCAGTACTTC.